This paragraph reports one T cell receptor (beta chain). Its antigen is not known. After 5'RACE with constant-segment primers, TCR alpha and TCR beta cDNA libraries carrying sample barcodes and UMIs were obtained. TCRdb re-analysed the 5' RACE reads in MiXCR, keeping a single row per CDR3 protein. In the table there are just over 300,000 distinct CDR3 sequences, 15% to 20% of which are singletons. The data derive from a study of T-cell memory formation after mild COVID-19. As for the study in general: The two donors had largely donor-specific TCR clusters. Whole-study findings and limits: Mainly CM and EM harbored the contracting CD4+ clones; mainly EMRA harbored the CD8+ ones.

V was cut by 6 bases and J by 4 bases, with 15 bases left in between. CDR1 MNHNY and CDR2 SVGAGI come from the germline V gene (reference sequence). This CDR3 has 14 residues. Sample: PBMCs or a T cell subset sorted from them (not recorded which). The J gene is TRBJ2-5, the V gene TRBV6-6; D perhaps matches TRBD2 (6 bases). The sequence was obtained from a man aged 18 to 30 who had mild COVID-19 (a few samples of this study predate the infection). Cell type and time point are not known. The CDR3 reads CASSHEGGAETQYF. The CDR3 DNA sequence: TGTGCCAGCAGCCACGAAGGAGGGGCAGAGACCCAGTACTTC.